This T cell receptor beta chain was documented in a study of cytomegalovirus exposure and HLA in healthy donors. PCR involved 60 Vbeta and 13 Jbeta primers. Clones were read by immunoSEQ multiplex PCR, and TCRdb kept only the in-frame ones, dropping some. The sample carries 140,000 to 150,000 clones, about 80% recorded once. A single count supports this clone. The specimen was PBMCs. This clonotype was sampled from a woman aged 60 to 75 in good health and CMV-seropositive.

CDR3 in DNA: TGCGCCAGCAGCTTGGGACAGTCCTACGAGCAGTACTTC. Its translation: CASSLGQSYEQYF. The chain has TRBV5-1 and TRBJ2-5; TRBD1 might be the D (5 bases). The DNA matches TRBJ2-7 better at its end, which makes the J call doubtful. From germline, CDR1 is SGHRS and CDR2 YFSETQ. This CDR3 comprises 13 residues.